One sample yielded the 18 T cell receptor beta chains listed below, sequenced in a study of T cell clones after liver transplantation. Sequenced by immunoSEQ multiplex PCR; TCRdb stores in-frame clones only, minus some. The repertoire holds roughly 20,000 clones, with approximately 95% as singletons. The sample consisted of CD8+ T cells from blood, taken 25 months after liver transplant. The receptors originated from a human patient who received a liver transplant. A subset of T cells may come from the graft donor.

This chain connects TRBV12-5 to TRBJ1-2; D remains ambiguous. The CDR3 runs to 10 residues. Per germline, CDR1 LGHNT and CDR2 FRNRAP. CDR3 residues: CARQGYGYTF. DNA for the CDR3: TGTGCCAGGCAAGGGTATGGCTACACCTTC.

This clone was picked up one time. The chain recombines TRBV4-2 with TRBJ2-1; a possible D gene is TRBD2 (6 bases). This CDR3 spans 17 amino acids. With 0 bases removed from V and 5 bases from J, the gap between germline ends came to 17 bases. Germline loops: CDR1 LGHNA, CDR2 YNFKEQ. CDR3 DNA: TGTGCCAGCAGCCAAGAAATAGCGGCCGGCCCTCACAATGAGCAGTTCTTC. Protein sequence: CASSQEIAAGPHNEQFF.

Details on this clone: A much larger clone differs from this one at a single base, so this may be a read error. This chain links TRBV7-9 with TRBJ2-1, with 7 positions matching TRBD2. CDR3 size: 15 residues. The V segment lost 8 bases and the J segment 9 bases; nucleotides outside the gene matches: 16. Germline V gives CDR1 SEHNR, CDR2 FQNEAQ (reference sequence). The DNA of the CDR3 is TGTGCCAGCGGCCCCGGGAGCGGGAACCTTATTGAGCAGTTCTTC. It specifies CASGPGSGNLIEQFF. The whole variable domain, remainder taken from reference TRBV7-9 and TRBJ2-1, is DTGVSQNPRHKITKRGQNVTFRCDPISEHNRLYWYRQTLGQGPEFLTYFQNEAQLEKSRLLSDRFSAERPKGSFSTLEIQRTEQGDSAMYLCASGPGSGNLIEQFFGPGTRLTVL.

This chain links TRBV5-4 with TRBJ1-4; perhaps TRBD1 as D (6 bases). This CDR3 comprises 15 residues. Per the germline V gene, CDR1 is SGHNT and CDR2 is YYREEE (reference sequence). Trimming removed 4 bases at V and 0 bases at J, with 10 bases between. The CDR3 protein is CASSQGYATNEKLFF. The CDR3 DNA reads as TGTGCCAGCAGCCAGGGGTACGCAACTAATGAAAAACTGTTTTTT.

This chain links TRBV19 with TRBJ2-7, with 7 bases matching TRBD2. CDR3 length: 14 amino acids. Germline V gives CDR1 LNHDA, CDR2 SQIVND (reference sequence). The V gene end was trimmed by 3 bases and the J gene end by 0 bases; junction bases not matched to a gene: 2. CDR3 loop: CASSIRTSSYEQYF. Written as DNA, the CDR3 is TGTGCCAGTAGTATCCGGACTAGCTCCTACGAGCAGTACTTC.

The J gene is TRBJ2-7, the V gene TRBV7-9; D call uncertain. V dropped 3 bases and J dropped 5 bases, with 11 bases sitting between them. This CDR3 spans 13 amino acids. Germline CDR1 reads SEHNR; CDR2 reads FQNEAQ (reference sequence). The CDR3 nucleotides read TGTGCCAGCAGCTTTTCGGGTCCAAACGAGCAGTACTTC. It is translated as CASSFSGPNEQYF.

A single count supports this clone. The V call is TRBV2, the J call TRBJ1-2; 9 nucleotides align to TRBD1. CDR1 is SNHLY and CDR2 is FYNNEI in the germline V gene. The CDR3 extends over 12 amino acids. Trimming removed 10 bases from V and 8 bases from J; junction bases left unmatched: 8. The CDR3, as DNA: TGTGCCAATCCCACAGGGGGCCCCGGCTACACCTTC. This gives the protein CANPTGGPGYTF.

The chain couples TRBV5-6 to TRBJ1-4, with D perhaps TRBD1 (5 bases). The V gene's germline CDR1 is SGHDT and CDR2 YYEEEE. This CDR3 comprises 13 residues. V was shortened by 4 bases and J by 14 bases, with 18 bases between the two germline ends. This CDR3 is CASSTGTHFGLFF. In DNA form, the CDR3 reads TGTGCCAGCAGCACCGGGACGCACTTCGGTCTGTTTTTT.

V gene TRBV4-3 combines with J gene TRBJ2-1; 9 bases are a match to TRBD2. The ends lost 4 bases at V and 6 bases at J; junction bases unmatched: 13. The CDR3 totals 17 residues. Germline-derived CDR1 and CDR2 are LGHNA and YSLEER. The CDR3 region is CASSPRLRAAGGNEQFF. CDR3 nucleotides: TGCGCCAGCAGCCCGCGACTCAGAGCAGCGGGAGGCAATGAGCAGTTCTTC.

The chain links TRBV10-3 to TRBJ2-2; D may match TRBD1 or TRBD2 (5 bases each). Germline-derived CDR1 and CDR2 are ENHRY and SYGVKD. The CDR3 runs 16 residues. V was pared by 6 bases and J by 1 base, with 15 bases between. The CDR3 sequence is CAIRDTGTRNTGELFF. In DNA form, the CDR3 reads TGTGCCATCAGGGACACCGGGACGAGGAACACCGGGGAGCTGTTTTTT.

The chain links TRBV5-4 to TRBJ2-1, with a weak D call TRBD2 (6 bases). Germline CDR1 SGHNT, CDR2 YYREEE (reference sequence). The CDR3 runs 12 residues. Deletions cut 4 bases from V and 9 bases from J, with 11 bases between. In DNA, the CDR3 is TGTGCCAGCAGCGCTAGCGTTACTGAGCAGTTCTTC. Protein: CASSASVTEQFF. Together with reference TRBV5-4 and TRBJ2-1, the CDR3 gives the full variable domain: ETGVTQSPTHLIKTRGQQVTLRCSSQSGHNTVSWYQQALGQGPQFIFQYYREEENGRGNFPPRFSGLQFPNYSSELNVNALELDDSALYLCASSASVTEQFFGPGTRLTVL.

V is TRBV9 and J is TRBJ2-1; D call uncertain. Per germline, CDR1 SGDLS and CDR2 YYNGEE. Deletions cut 0 bases from V and 8 bases from J, with 12 bases between. The CDR3 is 14 amino acids. The CDR3 nucleotides read TGTGCCAGCAGCGTAGACAATGCCGTCGATGAGCAGTTCTTC. Amino acids: CASSVDNAVDEQFF.

The chain combines TRBV27 with TRBJ1-1; 8 bases are a match to TRBD1. This CDR3 is 14 amino acids long. From germline, CDR1 is MNHEY and CDR2 SMNVEV (reference sequence). V lost 6 bases to trimming and J lost 4 bases; unmatched junction nucleotides: 7. CDR3 amino acids: CASSLGQGRTEAFF. The CDR3 DNA is TGTGCCAGCAGCTTAGGACAGGGCCGCACTGAAGCTTTCTTT.

This CDR3 reads CASSLAVNTEAFF. CDR3 bases: TGTGCCAGCAGCTTAGCGGTGAACACTGAAGCTTTCTTT. The gene calls are TRBV11-3 and TRBJ1-1; no definite D call. V was pared by 1 base and J by 0 bases, with 3 bases between. The CDR3 loop spans 13 amino acids. In germline, CDR1 is SGHNT, CDR2 YENEEA. The full variable domain, completed using reference TRBV11-3 and TRBJ1-1, is EAGVVQSPRYKIIEKKQPVAFWCNPISGHNTLYWYLQNLGQGPELLIRYENEEAVDDSQLPKDRFSAERLKGVDSTLKIQPAELGDSAVYLCASSLAVNTEAFFGQGTRLTVV.

This sequence joins TRBV4-3 and TRBJ2-2; unclear D gene. CDR1 is LGHNA and CDR2 is YSLEER in the germline V gene. V lost 0 bases and J lost 4, with 9 bases in between. This CDR3 comprises 15 residues. In nucleotides, the CDR3 is TGCGCCAGCAGCCAAGACTTGTGGGGCACCGGGGAGCTGTTTTTT. The encoded protein is CASSQDLWGTGELFF.

V is TRBV9 and J is TRBJ2-1; 11 bases are shared with TRBD2. CDR3 length: 15 residues. With 3 bases clipped from V and 7 bases from J, the junction kept 6 bases outside the gene matches. CDR1 SGDLS and CDR2 YYNGEE come from the germline V gene. CDR3 sequence reads: CASSAELAGVNEQFF. CDR3 sequence (DNA): TGTGCCAGCAGCGCAGAACTAGCGGGAGTGAATGAGCAGTTCTTC.

This sequence joins TRBV9 and TRBJ1-1; D gene ambiguous. V was pared by 2 bases and J by 0 bases, with 11 bases between. The V gene's germline CDR1 is SGDLS and CDR2 YYNGEE. The CDR3 covers 15 residues. CDR3 sequence reads: CASSVGRIMNTEAFF. Here the CDR3 DNA reads TGTGCCAGCAGCGTCGGACGGATCATGAACACTGAAGCTTTCTTT.

V is TRBV18 and J is TRBJ2-5; possible D gene TRBD1, 5 bases. Trimming cost V 2 bases and J 5 bases, with 12 bases left between them. Germline V lookup: CDR1 KGHSH, CDR2 LQKENI. The CDR3 length is 14 residues. The CDR3 reads CASSPDDSRETQYF. CDR3 nucleotide sequence: TGTGCCAGCTCACCAGACGACAGCCGGGAGACCCAGTACTTC.